These 5 T cell receptor beta chains were sequenced from one sample in a study of blood T cell repertoires in COVID-19. The table came from immunoSEQ multiplex PCR; TCRdb's copy has only in-frame clones and leaves some out. The table shows fewer than 85,000 clones, with less than 80% occurring only once. Material: peripheral blood. All receptors derive from a man in his sixties with active or convalescent COVID-19.

There are a few counts of this clone. CDR3 sequence: CASRPLRGRAGELFF. The CDR3, as DNA: TGTGCCAGCAGACCGTTGAGGGGGCGGGCCGGGGAGCTGTTTTTT. The chain recombines TRBV2 with TRBJ2-2, with 7 bases aligning to TRBD1. The V and J ends lost 6 bases and 6 bases, in that order; junction bases with no gene match: 10. CDR3 length equals 15 residues. Germline V gives CDR1 SNHLY, CDR2 FYNNEI.

The V call is TRBV9, the J call TRBJ1-3; 7 nucleotides line up with TRBD1. The CDR3 extends over 15 amino acids. Trimming took 4 bases from V and 3 from J; bases not matched to a gene: 7. CDR1 and CDR2 from the germline V gene are SGDLS and YYNGEE. CDR3: CASSTRGDSGNTIYF. CDR3 DNA sequence: TGTGCCAGCAGCACTAGGGGGGACAGTGGAAACACCATATATTTT.

There are a few counts of this clone. Written as DNA, the CDR3 is TGTGCCAGCAGCTACGGGGGTACCCAAGAGACCCAGTACTTC. Translation: CASSYGGTQETQYF. J is TRBJ2-5 and V is TRBV5-4, with a possible D match to TRBD2 (6 bases). The CDR3 has 14 amino acids. V shed 3 bases and J shed 1 base, with 10 bases lying between them. Germline V gene sequence: CDR1 SGHNT, CDR2 YYREEE (reference sequence).

This clone is large within its sample. The V call is TRBV28, the J call TRBJ2-7, with 8 bases that match TRBD1. Germline lookup yields CDR1 MDHEN and CDR2 SYDVKM. V lost 8 bases and J lost 2; bases outside the gene matches: 5. The CDR3 is made up of 13 amino acids. The CDR3 loop reads CASLGTGAYEQYF. The CDR3 region has the DNA TGTGCCAGCCTGGGGACAGGTGCCTACGAGCAGTACTTC.

This clone was seen only once. This chain joins TRBV11-2 and TRBJ2-3, with 8 positions matching TRBD2. Per germline, CDR1 SGHAT and CDR2 FQNNGV. The CDR3 runs 15 residues. J was trimmed by 2 bases and V by 3 bases; bases with no gene match: 4. CDR3 loop: CASSFGLAYTDTQYF. In DNA, the CDR3 is TGTGCCAGCAGCTTTGGACTAGCTTACACAGATACGCAGTATTTT.